Listed here are 25 T cell receptor beta chains from one sample, sequenced in a study of human T cells and chemical hapten exposure. TCRdb itself ran the RACE reads through MiXCR, one entry per CDR3 protein. The data contain some 36,000 distinct CDR3 sequences, around 9.5% of them seen just once; the ten biggest clones take up roughly 25%. This sample's time point: patch test 3, about 24 weeks after DPC sensitization. Treatment: therapeutic diphenylcyclopropenone sensitization with weekly scalp DPC. Unfractionated whole blood yielded total RNA. This specimen was whole blood, taken in connection with sensitization to the hapten diphenylcyclopropenone (DPC). These receptors all come from a man in his forties or fifties with alopecia areata. Some clones in this sample may be carry-over from other donors' samples.

This chain uses TRBV19 with TRBJ2-2; TRBD2 matches at 7 bases. This CDR3 has 15 residues. Trimming at V came to 5 bases and at J to 5 bases, leaving 8 bases not matched to a gene. Germline loops: CDR1 LNHDA, CDR2 SQIVND (reference sequence). The CDR3 loop is CASSVGLEPTGELFF. The CDR3 bases are TGTGCCAGTAGTGTTGGACTAGAACCGACCGGGGAGCTGTTTTTT.

This clonotype is medium-sized (0.01 to 0.1%). The chain is built from TRBV7-2 and TRBJ2-2; D not resolved. Trimming took off 1 base at V and 3 bases at J, with 9 bases between the two ends. The CDR3 covers 15 residues. CDR1 SGHTA and CDR2 FQGNSA come from the germline V gene. The CDR3 bases are TGTGCCAGCAGCTTAGTGAAGGGTTACACCGGGGAGCTGTTTTTT. This gives the protein CASSLVKGYTGELFF.

The sample holds a few counts of this clonotype. V is TRBV2 and J is TRBJ2-3; possibly TRBD2 for D (5 bases). With 8 bases removed from V and 10 bases from J, the gap between germline ends came to 10 bases. The CDR3 runs 10 residues. Germline V CDR1 and CDR2: SNHLY, FYNNEI. Here the CDR3 DNA reads TGTGCCAGCGGGAGCAGAGCGCAGTATTTT. It specifies CASGSRAQYF.

This clonotype occurred a few times. The chain employs TRBV6-5 and TRBJ2-4; 7 bases are a match to TRBD2. The CDR3 spans 16 residues. V lost 2 bases to trimming and J lost 0 bases; unmatched junction nucleotides: 4. Germline loops: CDR1 MNHEY, CDR2 SVGAGI. The DNA of the CDR3 is TGTGCCAGCAGTTACGGGGGGGAACTAGCCAAAAACATTCAGTACTTC. It encodes CASSYGGELAKNIQYF.

This clonotype occurred many times. The chain uses TRBV24-1 and TRBJ2-1; D is unresolved. The CDR3 runs to 13 residues. Germline lookup yields CDR1 KGHDR and CDR2 SFDVKD. Trimming left V 5 bases short and J 6 bases short, with 10 bases between. CDR3 nucleotides: TGTGCCACCAGTGCTGCGGAGCTCAATGAGCAGTTCTTC. Translation gives CATSAAELNEQFF.

Sample share makes this clonotype medium-sized. The rearrangement joins TRBV20-1 to TRBJ2-1, with TRBD1 matching over 9 bases. Germline CDR1 DFQATT, CDR2 SNEGSKA (reference sequence). The CDR3 contains 15 residues. V lost 3 bases and J lost 4; bases outside the gene matches: 7. The CDR3 coding sequence is TGCAGTGCTAGGGGGAACGACAGGGGGTACAATGAGCAGTTCTTC. Translating it yields CSARGNDRGYNEQFF.

The chain is built from TRBV6-5 and TRBJ2-2, with 10 bases aligning to TRBD2. The CDR3 spans 16 residues. Per germline, CDR1 MNHEY and CDR2 SVGAGI. The V gene end was trimmed by 2 bases and the J gene end by 5 bases; junction bases not matched to a gene: 5. CDR3 DNA sequence: TGTGCCAGCAGTTACCCTAGCGGGAGCGGGACCGGGGAGCTGTTTTTT. This encodes CASSYPSGSGTGELFF.

This clonotype came up many times. CDR3 bases: TGTGCCAGCAGTTACTCGCCAGGGGCGTTGGACGAGCAGTACTTC. Residues: CASSYSPGALDEQYF. The V and J genes are TRBV6-5 and TRBJ2-7; D might be TRBD1 (6 bases). The CDR3 extends over 15 amino acids. V shed 0 bases and J shed 5 bases, with 14 bases lying between them. Germline CDR1 reads MNHEY; CDR2 reads SVGAGI.

This clonotype was observed many times. The chain joins TRBV4-1 to TRBJ2-1; D might be TRBD1 (5 bases). The V and J ends lost 0 bases and 4 bases respectively, with 10 bases between them. In germline, CDR1 is MGHRA, CDR2 YSYEKL. This CDR3 is 15 amino acids long. This chain's CDR3 is CASSQDLYRYNEQFF. The DNA for the CDR3 is TGCGCCAGCAGCCAAGATCTTTACAGGTACAATGAGCAGTTCTTC.

This clonotype was counted at least ten times. The gene calls are TRBV30 and TRBJ2-3, with D hard to call. V lost 2 bases and J lost 2, with 8 bases in between. The CDR3 length is 13 residues. Germline V gene lookup returns CDR1 GTSNPN and CDR2 SVGIG (reference sequence). The CDR3: CAWSRGNTDTQYF. The CDR3 DNA follows: TGTGCCTGGAGTCGTGGAAACACAGATACGCAGTATTTT.

This clonotype was picked up many times. The gene calls are TRBV5-1 and TRBJ1-1; 7 bases align to TRBD1. CDR1 is SGHRS and CDR2 is YFSETQ in the germline V gene. The CDR3 sequence is 16 residues long. Trimming removed 4 bases from V and 1 base from J; junction bases left unmatched: 10. The CDR3 DNA reads as TGCGCCAGCAGCCCACAGATGACAGGGTCGAACACTGAAGCTTTCTTT. Translation gives CASSPQMTGSNTEAFF.

There are many counts of this clonotype. This chain uses TRBV19 with TRBJ2-1, with 10 bases matching TRBD2. Trimming removed 5 bases from V and 0 bases from J; junction bases left unmatched: 7. Germline CDR1 reads LNHDA; CDR2 reads SQIVND (reference sequence). The CDR3 runs 17 residues. Here the CDR3 DNA reads TGTGCCAGTAGTCCCATGACTAGCGGGCGCTCCTACAATGAGCAGTTCTTC. It yields the protein CASSPMTSGRSYNEQFF.

The chain links TRBV18 to TRBJ1-1; no definite D call. V gave up 3 bases and J gave up 8 bases, with 10 bases separating them. The CDR3 runs 12 residues. In germline, CDR1 is KGHSH, CDR2 LQKENI. The CDR3 loop is CASSPRGREAFF. CDR3 nucleotide sequence: TGTGCCAGCTCACCCCGGGGAAGGGAAGCTTTCTTT.

This clonotype showed up many times. The chain couples TRBV20-1 to TRBJ1-5; no reliable D call. The V and J ends lost 6 bases and 4 bases respectively, with 16 bases between them. The CDR3 has 14 amino acids. Germline CDR1 and CDR2: DFQATT and SNEGSKA (reference sequence). This CDR3 is CSAQRPLTNQPQHF. The CDR3 DNA is TGCAGTGCCCAAAGACCACTTACTAATCAGCCCCAGCATTTT.

This clonotype was counted ten times or more. The V gene is TRBV4-1, the J gene TRBJ2-1; the D gene could be TRBD1 or TRBD2 (5 bases each). Germline-derived CDR1 and CDR2 are MGHRA and YSYEKL. This CDR3 spans 14 amino acids. Between the trimmed V and J ends, which lost 1 base and 10 bases, there was a span of 14 bases. The CDR3 is CASSQGTGTGEQFF. DNA of the CDR3: TGCGCCAGCAGCCAAGGGACCGGGACGGGGGAGCAGTTCTTC.

This clonotype was recorded many times. The chain links TRBV20-1 to TRBJ1-5, with D possibly being TRBD1 (5 bases). Germline CDR1 DFQATT, CDR2 SNEGSKA (reference sequence). V lost 1 base and J lost 0, with 16 bases in between. The CDR3 totals 17 residues. The CDR3 loop reads CSARVSWGRYSNQPQHF. CDR3 bases: TGCAGTGCTAGAGTCTCGTGGGGACGTTATAGCAATCAGCCCCAGCATTTT.

There are many counts of this clonotype. The rearrangement joins TRBV29-1 to TRBJ2-5; D gene ambiguous. The CDR3 consists of 11 residues. Germline V gene lookup returns CDR1 SQVTM and CDR2 ANQGSEA. V was shortened by 2 bases and J by 2 bases, with 3 bases between the two germline ends. CDR3 nucleotides: TGCAGCGTTGAACAGCAAGAGACCCAGTACTTC. Protein: CSVEQQETQYF.

The chain couples TRBV23-1 to TRBJ2-1, with TRBD2 identical over 11 bases. TRBV23-1 belongs to the ORF category, with a function that is uncertain. V trimming: 6 bases; J trimming: 5 bases; junction bases outside the gene matches: 3. This CDR3 comprises 14 residues. In DNA form, the CDR3 reads TGCGCCAGCAGGACTAGCGGGACACACAATGAGCAGTTCTTC. As protein: CASRTSGTHNEQFF.

The chain links TRBV7-9 to TRBJ2-5, with D hard to call. This CDR3 is 13 amino acids long. Germline loops: CDR1 SEHNR, CDR2 FQNEAQ (reference sequence). With 2 bases removed from V and 5 bases from J, the gap between germline ends came to 9 bases. CDR3 bases: TGTGCCAGCAGCTTATCGGGTATGGAGACCCAGTACTTC. It codes for CASSLSGMETQYF. Full variable domain (remainder filled in from reference TRBV7-9 and TRBJ2-5): DTGVSQNPRHKITKRGQNVTFRCDPISEHNRLYWYRQTLGQGPEFLTYFQNEAQLEKSRLLSDRFSAERPKGSFSTLEIQRTEQGDSAMYLCASSLSGMETQYFGPGTRLLVL.

This clonotype was counted a single time. This chain links TRBV5-1 with TRBJ2-2; 9 nucleotides line up with TRBD1. V trimming: 5 bases; J trimming: 3 bases; junction bases outside the gene matches: 2. Germline CDR1 reads SGHRS; CDR2 reads YFSETQ. CDR3 length: 14 residues. CDR3 nucleotides: TGCGCCAGCAGACAGGGGGCAGACACCGGGGAGCTGTTTTTT. Residues: CASRQGADTGELFF. Combining the CDR3 with reference TRBV5-1 and TRBJ2-2 gives the whole variable domain KAGVTQTPRYLIKTRGQQVTLSCSPISGHRSVSWYQQTPGQGLQFLFEYFSETQRNKGNFPGRFSGRQFSNSRSEMNVSTLELGDSALYLCASRQGADTGELFFGEGSRLTVL.

Many counts were recorded for this clonotype. The V and J genes are TRBV6-5 and TRBJ1-1, with 10 bases lining up with TRBD1. This CDR3 is 13 amino acids long. J lost 7 bases, V lost 8 bases, and 7 bases had no gene match. In germline, CDR1 is MNHEY, CDR2 SVGAGI. The CDR3 loop reads CASLPGTGVEAFF. CDR3 DNA sequence: TGTGCCAGCTTGCCCGGGACAGGGGTTGAAGCTTTCTTT.

This clonotype was observed a handful of times. The V call is TRBV28, the J call TRBJ2-3; D may be TRBD2 (5 bases). CDR1 MDHEN and CDR2 SYDVKM come from the germline V gene. The CDR3 loop spans 15 amino acids. V was clipped by 3 bases and J by 0 bases, with 10 bases between them. CDR3 DNA: TGTGCCAGCAGTTTTGGTGGGAGTAGCACAGATACGCAGTATTTT. Amino acid sequence: CASSFGGSSTDTQYF. Full variable domain (rest looked up from reference TRBV28 and TRBJ2-3): DVKVTQSSRYLVKRTGEKVFLECVQDMDHENMFWYRQDPGLGLRLIYFSYDVKMKEKGDIPEGYSVSREKKERFSLILESASTNQTSMYLCASSFGGSSTDTQYFGPGTRLTVL.

In its sample, this clonotype was seen a few times. CDR3 nucleotides: TGTGCCAGCAGCTCCTATAACAATGAGCAGTTCTTC. Translation gives CASSSYNNEQFF. This sequence joins TRBV7-2 and TRBJ2-1; no firm D call. The germline CDR1 and CDR2 sequences are SGHTA and FQGNSA. This CDR3 has 12 amino acids. The V end was cut by 4 bases, the J end by 5 bases, with 6 bases between.

The chain recombines TRBV28 with TRBJ2-7; unclear D gene. This CDR3 contains 14 residues. Germline V CDR1 and CDR2: MDHEN, SYDVKM. V gave up 1 base and J gave up 3 bases, with 10 bases separating them. The CDR3 DNA reads TGTGCCAGCAGTTTATCACCCAGGATCTACGAGCAGTACTTC. Amino acids: CASSLSPRIYEQYF.

This clonotype was seen a handful of times. The CDR3 nucleotides are TGCAGCGTCTCCAGGAGGACTAGCTATGAGCAGTTCTTC. Encoded protein: CSVSRRTSYEQFF. V usage is TRBV29-1 and J usage is TRBJ2-1, with 8 bases that match TRBD2. Trimming cost V 6 bases and J 8 bases; bases outside gene matches: 9. This CDR3 contains 13 residues. The germline V gene encodes CDR1 SQVTM and CDR2 ANQGSEA.